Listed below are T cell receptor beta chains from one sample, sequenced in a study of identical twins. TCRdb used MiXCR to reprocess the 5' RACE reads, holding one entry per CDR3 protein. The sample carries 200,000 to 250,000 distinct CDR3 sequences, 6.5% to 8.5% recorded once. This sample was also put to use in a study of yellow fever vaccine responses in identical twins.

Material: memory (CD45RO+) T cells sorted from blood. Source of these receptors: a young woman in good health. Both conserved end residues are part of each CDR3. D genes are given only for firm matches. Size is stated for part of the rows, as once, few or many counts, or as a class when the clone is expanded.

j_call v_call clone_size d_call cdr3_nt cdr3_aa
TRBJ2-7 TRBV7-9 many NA TGTGCCAGCCTACGGACAGACACCTACGAGCAGTACTTC CASLRTDTYEQYF
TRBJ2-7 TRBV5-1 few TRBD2 TGCGCCAGCAGCGGTGGCGGGGGGGCTTACGAGCAGTACTTC CASSGGGGAYEQYF
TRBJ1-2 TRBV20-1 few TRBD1 TGCAGTGCTAGAGATGGCCAGGGGGTCGGCGGCTACACCTTC CSARDGQGVGGYTF
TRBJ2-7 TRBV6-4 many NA TGTGCCAGCAGTGGTGGCCGACAGCTGGTCTACGAGCAGTACTTC CASSGGRQLVYEQYF
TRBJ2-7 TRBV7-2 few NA TGTGCCAGCAGCTTAAGGGGGGCCAACGAGCAGTACTTC CASSLRGANEQYF
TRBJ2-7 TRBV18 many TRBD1 TGTGCCAGCTCGTACCTACAGGGGTACGAGCAGTACTTC CASSYLQGYEQYF
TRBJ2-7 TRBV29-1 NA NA TGCAGCGTTGTAGGTGGGTCCGCCTACGAGCAGTACTTC CSVVGGSAYEQYF
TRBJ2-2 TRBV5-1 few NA TGCGCCAGCAGCCCGGACGGAGCCGTCGGGGAGCTGTTTTTT CASSPDGAVGELFF
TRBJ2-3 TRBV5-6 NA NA TGTGCCAGCAGCTCCGGGTATACGCAGTATTTT CASSSGYTQYF
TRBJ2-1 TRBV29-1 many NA TGCAGCGCAGGAGGAATGTACAATGAGCAGTTCTTC CSAGGMYNEQFF
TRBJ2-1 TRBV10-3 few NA TGTGCCACTCAAGACCGGGCGGGGAGCTCCTACAATGAGCAGTTCTTC CATQDRAGSSYNEQFF
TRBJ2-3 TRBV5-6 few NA TGTGCCAGCACCCTAAAGGATACGCAGTATTTT CASTLKDTQYF
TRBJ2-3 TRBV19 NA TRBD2 TGTGCCAGTAGTATATCTAGCGGAGGGGATGGTACGCAGTATTTT CASSISSGGDGTQYF
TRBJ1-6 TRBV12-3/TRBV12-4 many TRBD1 TGTGCCAGCAGTTTAAGGGACAGGGTTAATTCACCCCTCCACTTT CASSLRDRVNSPLHF
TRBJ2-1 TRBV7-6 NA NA TGTGCCAGCAGCTTAGGTTTTAGAAGTAGGGGTAACAATGAGCAGTTCTTC CASSLGFRSRGNNEQFF
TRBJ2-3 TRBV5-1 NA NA TGCGCCACCCAGGGTACAGATACGCAGTATTTT CATQGTDTQYF
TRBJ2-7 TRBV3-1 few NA TGTGCCAGCAGCCATCCTGGCAGTTCAACCTACGAGCAGTACTTC CASSHPGSSTYEQYF
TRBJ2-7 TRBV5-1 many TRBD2 TGCGCCAGCAGCTTGTCGGGGGGGCGCTACGAGCAGTACTTC CASSLSGGRYEQYF
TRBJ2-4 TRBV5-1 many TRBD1 TGCGCCAGCAGCTTGGAGGGACAGGGGAGGAACATTCAGTACTTC CASSLEGQGRNIQYF
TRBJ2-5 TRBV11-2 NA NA TGTGCCAGCAGCCTCGTGGGGCAGGGTGGGCAGACCCAGTACTTC CASSLVGQGGQTQYF
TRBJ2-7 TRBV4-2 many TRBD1 TGTGCCAGCAGCCAGCGGACAGGGTACGAGCAGTACTTC CASSQRTGYEQYF
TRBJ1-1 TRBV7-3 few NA TGTGCCAGCAGTTACGCGGGGGGGATTGCTGAAGCTTTCTTT CASSYAGGIAEAFF
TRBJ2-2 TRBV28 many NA TGTGCCAGCAGTTTAGCAGGGCGGGACACCGGGGAGCTGTTTTTT CASSLAGRDTGELFF
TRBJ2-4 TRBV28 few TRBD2 TGTGCCAGCAGTTTGTCCGGCCCGGGGGGAGCCAAAAACATTCAGTACTTC CASSLSGPGGAKNIQYF
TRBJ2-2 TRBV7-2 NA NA TGTGCCAGCAGCTTACCACGGGGGGCCAACACCGGGGAGCTGTTTTTT CASSLPRGANTGELFF
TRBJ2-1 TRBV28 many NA TGTGCCAGCAGTAATTTGATTTCCTACAATGAGCAGTTCTTC CASSNLISYNEQFF
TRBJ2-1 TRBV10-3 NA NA TGTGCCATCAGTGAGACAGGAGGAACAGTCAATGAGCAGTTCTTC CAISETGGTVNEQFF
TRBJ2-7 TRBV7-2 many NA TGTGCCAGCAGCTTAGGGAGGATTCCCTACGAGCAGTACTTC CASSLGRIPYEQYF
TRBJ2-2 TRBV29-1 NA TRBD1 TGCAGCGTTGCCCCGACAGGGTACACCGGGGAGCTGTTTTTT CSVAPTGYTGELFF
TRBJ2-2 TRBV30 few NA TGTGCCTGGAGTTTGTGGATCAACACCGGGGAGCTGTTTTTT CAWSLWINTGELFF
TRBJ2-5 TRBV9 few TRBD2 TGTGCCAGCAGCGGGGGACTAGCGGGGGGGCTTCAAGAGACCCAGTACTTC CASSGGLAGGLQETQYF
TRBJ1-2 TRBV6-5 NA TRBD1 TGTGCCAGCAGTTACTCGGCACAGGGGATCTATGGCTACACCTTC CASSYSAQGIYGYTF
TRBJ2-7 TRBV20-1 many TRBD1 TGCAGTGCGCCTGGGACAGGGCTCTCCTACGAGCAGTACTTC CSAPGTGLSYEQYF
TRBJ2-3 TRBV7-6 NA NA TGTGCCAGCAGCTTGAATGCTGGGGGACCGATAAATACGCAGTATTTT CASSLNAGGPINTQYF
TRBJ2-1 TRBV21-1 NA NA TGTGCCAGCAGCAATGGTTCGGGAGGTAAAGAGCAGTTCTTC CASSNGSGGKEQFF
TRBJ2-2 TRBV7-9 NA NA TGTGCCAGCAGCTTACGAGGGGCGCAAGTCGGGGAGCTGTTTTTT CASSLRGAQVGELFF
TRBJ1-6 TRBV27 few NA TGTGCCAGCAGCATCACTTACGATTCACCCCTCCACTTT CASSITYDSPLHF
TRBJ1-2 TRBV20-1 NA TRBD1 TGCAGTGCTAGAGGACAGGGGGAAATCTATGGCTACACCTTC CSARGQGEIYGYTF
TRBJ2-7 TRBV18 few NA TGTGCCAGCTCAACATCCCTCACATCCTACGAGCAGTACTTC CASSTSLTSYEQYF
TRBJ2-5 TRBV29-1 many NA TGCAGCGTTGAACAATCTATTAGTGGGACCCAGTACTTC CSVEQSISGTQYF
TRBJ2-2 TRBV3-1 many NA TGTGCCAGCAGCCAACGGACAGTGACGAACACCGGGGAGCTGTTTTTT CASSQRTVTNTGELFF
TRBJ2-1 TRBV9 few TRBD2 TGTGCCAGCAGCGTCGGGACTACAAACACGGGAGGTGAGCAGTTCTTC CASSVGTTNTGGEQFF
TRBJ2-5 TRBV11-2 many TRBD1 TGTGCCAGCAGCTTAGGGGGGACAGGGGGCCAAGAGACCCAGTACTTC CASSLGGTGGQETQYF
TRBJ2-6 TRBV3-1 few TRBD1 TGTGCCAGCAGCCATGGGACAGGGGGCTCTGGGGCCAACGTCCTGACTTTC CASSHGTGGSGANVLTF
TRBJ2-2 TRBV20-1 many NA TGCAGTGCTAGATCCTTAGGGGGGTGGAACACCGGGGAGCTGTTTTTT CSARSLGGWNTGELFF
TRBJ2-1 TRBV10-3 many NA TGTGCCATCAGATATAGCGTGGTCTACAATGAGCAGTTCTTC CAIRYSVVYNEQFF
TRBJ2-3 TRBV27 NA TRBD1 TGTGCCAGCAGTTCCAGGGGGCGAGTCACAGATACGCAGTATTTT CASSSRGRVTDTQYF
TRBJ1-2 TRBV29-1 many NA TGCAGCGTTGAAGATGGGCCCGTCCTTAACTATGGCTACACCTTC CSVEDGPVLNYGYTF
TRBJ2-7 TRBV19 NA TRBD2 TGTGCCACCATGGAGGGGACTAGCGGTTTTTACGAGCAGTACTTC CATMEGTSGFYEQYF